The 30 T cell receptor gamma chains below come from one sample, sequenced in a study of gamma delta lymphoproliferative disorders and STAT genes. Genomic DNA from isolated PBMCs served as the sequencing template. TCRdb re-called the multiplex PCR reads with CATT. The sample records about 840 gamma-chain clones, 25% to 30% being singletons. The sample consisted of blood. The receptors were sampled from a human donor in good health.

This clone has only a few counts. The protein recorded in TCRdb matches a much larger clone and deviates from this DNA's translation at residue 3, suggesting a read error; the protein here is obtained by translating the DNA. The chain recombines TRGV8 with TRGJP1. TCRdb carries no J gene annotation; the J gene was assigned here by matching the DNA with germline. The CDR3 spans 14 residues. Germline assignment: CDR1 VENAVY and CDR2 YDSYNSRV. The CDR3 is CASWDCPTGWFKIF. As DNA, the CDR3 is TGTGCCTCCTGGGATTGCCCCACTGGTTGGTTCAAGATATTT.

As for this clone: The DNA is left out, because the CDR3 cannot be placed on it with certainty; the CDR3 is given as TCRdb lists it. The V gene reported is TRGV11; the J gene is uncalled. TRGV11 is placed among ORFs of uncertain function. Termini included, the CDR3 measures 18 amino acids. CDR3 protein: CTTVPAGLRYLAYYKKLF.

This clone is medium-sized by share. This chain connects TRGV10 to TRGJP1. TCRdb does not report a J gene; here it was assigned by matching the DNA to germline references. TRGV10 is sorted into the ORF group, with uncertain function. The ends lost 8 bases at V and 0 bases at J; junction bases unmatched: 13. The CDR3 runs 17 residues. The CDR3 reads CAAWDPVADTTGWFKIF. CDR3 nucleotides: TGTGCTGCGTGGGATCCCGTTGCCGATACCACTGGTTGGTTCAAGATATTT.

This clone has just a few counts. TCRdb shows a much larger clone's protein in place of this DNA's translation, and the two differ at residue 4, likely through a read error; the protein shown is translated from the DNA. This sequence joins TRGV3 and TRGJ1 or TRGJ2. In the absence of a J gene in TCRdb, the DNA was matched to germline to assign it here. There are 14 residues in the CDR3. The germline V gene has CDR1 VTNTFY and CDR2 YDVSTARD (reference sequence). CDR3: CATRDRRGYYKKLF. CDR3 DNA sequence: TGTGCCACCCGGGACAGGCGCGGTTATTATAAGAAACTCTTT.

In the case of this clone: TCRdb shows a much larger clone's protein in place of this DNA's translation, and the two differ at residue 4, likely through a read error; the protein shown is translated from the DNA. The genes are TRGV4 and TRGJ1 or TRGJ2. The J gene, missing from TCRdb, was assigned here through DNA to germline matching. Germline CDR1 and CDR2: EGSTGY and YDSYTSSV. The length of the CDR3 is 13 residues. In nucleotides, the CDR3 is TGTGCCACCCGGGATCCCGTTGATTATAAGAAACTCTTT. Residues: CATRDPVDYKKLF.

By frequency in the sample, this clone is large. The V call is TRGV9, the J call TRGJP. TCRdb supplies no J gene; here it was assigned by aligning the nucleotide sequence to germline. Germline CDR1 is GITISATS and CDR2 is ISYDGTV (reference sequence). The CDR3 loop spans 17 amino acids. The V segment lost 1 base and the J segment 9 bases; nucleotides outside the gene matches: 9. This chain's CDR3 is CALWEVVRGLGKKIKVF. CDR3 DNA sequence: TGTGCCTTGTGGGAGGTAGTTCGAGGGTTGGGCAAAAAAATCAAGGTATTT.

By proportion, this clone is medium-sized. The chain couples TRGV9 to TRGJ1 or TRGJ2. Since TCRdb gives no J gene, matching the DNA to germline was used here to assign it. This CDR3 is built from 9 residues. The germline V gene has CDR1 GITISATS and CDR2 ISYDGTV (reference sequence). CDR3 protein: CAYGSRKLF. The DNA for the CDR3 is TGTGCTTATGGCTCCAGGAAACTCTTT.

By proportion, this clone is medium-sized (0.01 to 0.1%). The DNA for the CDR3 is TGTGCCACCTGGGCCCATTATTATAAGAAACTCTTT. Protein product: CATWAHYYKKLF. V usage is TRGV8 and J usage is TRGJ1 or TRGJ2. Matching the DNA to germline supplied the J gene, which TCRdb does not give. This CDR3 contains 12 residues. From germline, CDR1 is VENAVY and CDR2 YDSYNSRV. Trimming cost V 5 bases and J 2 bases; bases outside gene matches: 3.

This clone was counted between two and nine times. The TCRdb record carries a much larger clone's protein, which differs from this DNA's translation at residue 7; a read error is the likely cause, and the protein listed here is the DNA translation. CDR3 bases: TGTGCCACCTGGGATTGCTCCACTGGTTGGTTCAAGATATTT. It is translated as CATWDCSTGWFKIF. The rearrangement joins TRGV8 to TRGJP1. The J gene is not listed in TCRdb, so it was assigned here from a DNA match to germline. CDR3 size: 14 residues. J gave up 3 bases and V 3 bases, and 4 bases lay outside the gene matches. The germline V gene encodes CDR1 VENAVY and CDR2 YDSYNSRV.

As for this clone: TCRdb's listed protein matches a much larger clone and diverges from this DNA's translation at residue 5, likely through a read error; the protein shown comes from the DNA. CDR3 in DNA: TGTGCCACCTGGGGCAGATTGAATTATTATAAGAAACTCTTT. This encodes CATWGRLNYYKKLF. The chain has TRGV3 and TRGJ1 or TRGJ2. The J gene, left out of TCRdb, was set here by checking the DNA against germline. This CDR3 contains 14 residues. Germline CDR1 reads VTNTFY; CDR2 reads YDVSTARD (reference sequence). V lost 5 bases to trimming and J lost 0 bases; unmatched junction nucleotides: 7.

By sample share, this clone is large. The V and J genes are TRGV4 and TRGJ1 or TRGJ2. The J gene, not given by TCRdb, was assigned here from a germline match of the nucleotide sequence. Germline CDR1 reads EGSTGY; CDR2 reads YDSYTSSV. The V segment lost 5 bases and the J segment 4 bases; nucleotides outside the gene matches: 5. This CDR3 contains 12 residues. The CDR3 region has the DNA TGTGCCACCTGGGCCGAATATTATAAGAAACTCTTT. It yields the protein CATWAEYYKKLF.

This clone qualifies as medium-sized. Because the CDR3's place on the DNA is in doubt, the DNA is left out and the CDR3 is given as listed by TCRdb. The same CDR3 arises from other DNA sequences in this sample as well. There is no J gene call, but TRGV11 is given as the V gene. TRGV11 is an open reading frame, and its role is uncertain. The CDR3 totals 20 residues, both ends included. CDR3 protein: CTTVPAGLGALDQYYYKKLF.

In the case of this clone: A read error likely explains why the TCRdb protein, taken from a much larger clone, differs from this DNA's translation at residue 8; the protein shown is translated from the DNA. The J gene is TRGJP1, the V gene TRGV10. The J gene comes from matching the DNA to germline here; TCRdb lacks it. TRGV10 is filed as an ORF, its function uncertain. The CDR3 extends over 14 amino acids. The CDR3 is CAAWVYTIGWFKIF. The CDR3 DNA reads TGTGCTGCGTGGGTCTATACCATTGGTTGGTTCAAGATATTT.

The chain uses TRGV4 and TRGJ1 or TRGJ2. TCRdb gives no J gene; it was assigned here by matching the DNA to germline. J gave up 4 bases and V 3 bases, and 3 bases lay outside the gene matches. CDR3 length: 12 residues. The germline gives CDR1 EGSTGY, CDR2 YDSYTSSV. DNA of the CDR3: TGTGCCACCTGGGATAACTATTATAAGAAACTCTTT. It translates to CATWDNYYKKLF.

This clone is judged medium-sized. The CDR3 nucleotides read TGTGCCTTGTGGGCGAGGATTTATTATAAGAAACTCTTT. Its translation is CALWARIYYKKLF. The genes are TRGV9 and TRGJ1 or TRGJ2. TCRdb gives no J gene; it was assigned here by matching the DNA to germline. After removal of 5 bases from V and 3 bases from J, the junction contained 7 bases not matched to a gene. In germline, CDR1 is GITISATS, CDR2 ISYDGTV (reference sequence). The CDR3 has 13 residues.

Judged by abundance, this clone is large (0.1 to 1%). This chain joins TRGV10 and TRGJP1. Because TCRdb records no J gene, it was assigned here through a match of the DNA to germline. TRGV10 is identified as an open reading frame with a role that is uncertain. Losses at the gene ends were 8 bases for V and 5 bases for J; bases not matched to a gene: 6. The CDR3 spans 13 residues. The CDR3 spells CAAWDKTGWFKIF. The CDR3 coding sequence is TGTGCTGCGTGGGATAAAACTGGTTGGTTCAAGATATTT.

By share, this clone ranks as large. This chain joins TRGV10 and TRGJ1 or TRGJ2. TCRdb lists no J gene, so it was determined here by aligning the DNA to germline. TRGV10 is an ORF, with its function uncertain. The CDR3 sequence is 14 residues long. The trim removed 8 bases at V and 3 bases at J, leaving 11 bases unmatched. CDR3 amino acids: CAAWGLGRYYKKLF. As DNA, the CDR3 is TGTGCTGCGTGGGGGTTAGGGCGTTATTATAAGAAACTCTTT.

This clone is medium-sized. This chain links TRGV9 with TRGJ1 or TRGJ2. TCRdb records no J gene; here it was assigned by comparing the DNA to germline. In germline, CDR1 is GITISATS, CDR2 ISYDGTV (reference sequence). V lost 4 bases and J lost 2; bases outside the gene matches: 5. The CDR3 runs 13 residues. The CDR3 loop is CALWEPHYYKKLF. CDR3 DNA: TGTGCCTTGTGGGAACCTCATTATTATAAGAAACTCTTT.

This clone counts as large. The CDR3: CAAWAPGYYKKLF. The CDR3 bases are TGTGCTGCGTGGGCCCCGGGTTATTATAAGAAACTCTTT. This chain links TRGV10 with TRGJ1 or TRGJ2. Assignment of the J gene here rests on matching the DNA to germline, because TCRdb gives none. TRGV10 is an open reading frame whose function is uncertain. The CDR3 contains 13 residues. The V gene end was trimmed by 8 bases and the J gene end by 3 bases; junction bases not matched to a gene: 8.

This clone is labeled as large. This chain joins TRGV9 and TRGJ1 or TRGJ2. TCRdb leaves out the J gene; it was filled in here by matching the DNA to germline. The CDR3 runs 11 residues. V shed 3 bases and J 9 bases; nucleotides not matched to a gene: 5. Germline V lookup: CDR1 GITISATS, CDR2 ISYDGTV (reference sequence). The CDR3 spells CALWEPSKKLF. CDR3 nucleotide sequence: TGTGCCTTGTGGGAGCCTTCTAAGAAACTCTTT.

As regards this clone: It is unclear where the CDR3 begins or ends on the DNA, so no DNA is shown, and the CDR3 is as TCRdb lists it. There is no J gene call, but TRGV11 is given as the V gene. TRGV11 is identified as an open reading frame with a role that is uncertain. Both ends counted, the CDR3 spans 14 residues. CDR3 sequence: CTTVPAGLGSSETF.

About this clone itself: Because the CDR3's place on the DNA is in doubt, the DNA is left out and the CDR3 is given as listed by TCRdb. No J gene was called, and the V gene is TRGV4. Germline CDR1 is EGSTGY and CDR2 is YDSYTSSV. The CDR3 totals 26 residues, both ends included. The CDR3 spells CAILLKMTLESITVPPGMGSSYKKLF.

This clone was found once. The DNA is omitted, as the CDR3 cannot be located on it reliably, and the CDR3 follows TCRdb's listing. The J segment was not called; the V segment is TRGV4. Germline assignment: CDR1 EGSTGY and CDR2 YDSYTSSV. Ends included, the CDR3 has 21 residues. The chain's CDR3 is CATWDGPRIIIRNSLAVEQHF.

The rearrangement uses TRGV10 and TRGJ1 or TRGJ2. The J gene was not available in TCRdb and was assigned here by matching the DNA to germline segments. TRGV10 is annotated as an ORF whose role is uncertain. The CDR3 is 14 residues long. The junction had 8 bases not matched to a gene; V was cut back by 8 bases and J by 0 bases. CDR3 sequence reads: CAAWPPENYYKKLF. The CDR3 DNA reads TGTGCTGCGTGGCCCCCAGAGAATTATTATAAGAAACTCTTT.

Here the CDR3 DNA reads TGTGCCACCTGGGACGGGCTGAGTTGGTTCAAGATATTT. Encoded protein: CATWDGLSWFKIF. This chain joins TRGV2 and TRGJP1. TCRdb records no J gene; here it was assigned by comparing the DNA to germline. V shed 0 bases, J shed 9 bases, and the junction held 4 bases outside the gene matches. The CDR3 spans 13 residues. The germline V gene encodes CDR1 EGSNGY and CDR2 YDSYNSKV.

This clone counts as medium-sized. The chain joins TRGV3 to TRGJ1 or TRGJ2. The J gene was missing in TCRdb and was found by matching the end of the DNA to germline. The CDR3 consists of 13 residues. Germline lookup yields CDR1 VTNTFY and CDR2 YDVSTARD (reference sequence). V lost 0 bases, J lost 8 bases, and 7 bases stayed unmatched. The CDR3 protein is CATWDREPDKKLF. The CDR3 DNA reads TGTGCCACCTGGGACAGGGAACCTGATAAGAAACTCTTT.

This clone counts as large (0.1 to 1%). This chain uses TRGV11 with TRGJP2. Assignment of the J gene here rests on matching the DNA to germline, because TCRdb gives none. TRGV11 is an ORF; its function is uncertain. The V gene end was trimmed by 0 bases and the J gene end by 16 bases; junction bases not matched to a gene: 14. This CDR3 contains 15 residues. CDR3 DNA: TGTGCCTGCTGGATTAGGCACAGGGAGGTTGTGGGCAAGACGTTT. It encodes CACWIRHREVVGKTF.

This clone is large in the sample. The chain uses TRGV3 and TRGJ1 or TRGJ2. TCRdb gives no J gene; it was assigned here by matching the DNA to germline. The trim removed 4 bases at V and 4 bases at J, leaving 7 bases unmatched. This CDR3 has 13 residues. Per germline, CDR1 VTNTFY and CDR2 YDVSTARD (reference sequence). The CDR3 reads CATWERQYYKKLF. The CDR3 bases are TGTGCCACCTGGGAAAGGCAATATTATAAGAAACTCTTT.

The chain combines TRGV2 with TRGJ1 or TRGJ2. The J gene was missing in TCRdb and was found by matching the end of the DNA to germline. CDR1 is EGSNGY, CDR2 YDSYNSKV, per germline. This CDR3 contains 14 residues. The junction had 6 bases not matched to a gene; V was cut back by 0 bases and J by 4 bases. The CDR3 DNA reads TGTGCCACCTGGGACGGGCCTAGGTATTATAAGAAACTCTTT. This sequence encodes CATWDGPRYYKKLF.

V gene TRGV4 combines with J gene TRGJ1 or TRGJ2. As TCRdb names no J gene, one was assigned here on the basis of a DNA match to germline. The germline V gene has CDR1 EGSTGY and CDR2 YDSYTSSV. Trimming removed 0 bases from V and 12 bases from J; junction bases left unmatched: 11. The CDR3 sequence is 13 residues long. Here the CDR3 DNA reads TGTGCCACCTGGGATGGGTGGGGTAGGTGGAAACTCTTT. Its translation is CATWDGWGRWKLF.